The T cell receptor (beta chain) under discussion was sequenced for a study of cytomegalovirus exposure and HLA in healthy donors (dated by TCRdb to between 2016 and 2019). In the study overall: An earlier analysis of approximately 640 of the donors reported about 290 Gb of sequence data and 100 million to 130 million unique TCR beta sequences from 150 million to 200 million T cells. The aim of the study was to test whether cataloging public T cell receptors could identify signatures of past pathogen exposure. To decide whether each TCR beta V gene segment behaved as functional or pseudogenic, an earlier analysis of some 570 of the donors relied on high-throughput TCR beta sequencing. The later analysis used no new phenotypic data to find candidate immune exposures, relying instead on TCR beta sequences and their occurrence across donors. The T cell repertoires of several hundred subjects were profiled by immunosequencing and related to cytomegalovirus serostatus. High-throughput TCR immunosequencing, statistical association of individual TCRs with disease status, and machine learning were combined to predict cytomegalovirus infection status. Among some 410 genotyped donors of the cohort, an average of 235,054 unique TCR beta nucleotide sequences were sequenced per donor, around 20% of them non-productive. A handful of DR-DQ haplotypes were handled as single units for association and clustering because linkage in the cohort was strong. In a later analysis, previously published TCR beta repertoires from 670 or so donors were re-analyzed and high-resolution HLA genotyping was added so that TCR occurrence patterns could be studied. A separate validation cohort of 90 to 150 different subjects was used in addition to the 666-subject first cohort. Every discovery cohort repertoire had been produced on one sequencing platform. HLA typing covered class I and class II loci at four-digit resolution. The number of typed donors differed by locus: 629-630 for A, B, C, DRB1 and DQB1; about 520 for DQA1; some 610 for DPA1; and around 490 for DPB1. Of the approximately 400 genotyped donors, 81% fell in the genetic ancestry cluster associated with self-reported Caucasian donors. A later genetic analysis used genome-wide SNP genotypes for 398 of the 666 donors, treating that subset as a discovery cohort. About 280 gigabases of sequencing data and 70 million to 85 million unique TCR sequences were included in an early release covering 550 to 800 HLA-typed donors. Donor age, sex, ethnicity and CMV serostatus were collected together with the repertoire data.

The cohort was made up of approximately 700 healthy bone marrow donors. All cohort members were sampled while nominally healthy, although unrecorded immune exposures were likely present. The donor was CMV seropositive and belonged to the group of more than 250 seropositive cohort members. Each donor provided a peripheral blood sample, and peripheral blood mononuclear cells were used for TCR beta sequencing. Genomic DNA extraction from the blood cell samples was performed with the Qiagen DNeasy Blood Extraction Kit. The CDR3 numbers 16 residues from cysteine through phenylalanine. Only the CDR3 region is kept as DNA, spanning 48 bases read in frame from base 1. The germline V gene sets CDR1 to SGHVS and CDR2 to FQNEAQ. Trimming removed 2 bases from V and 0 bases from J, leaving 13 bases between the germline ends. As for this clone: It lacks a known antigen. Per-base quality was not reported, and no clone a single base away is much larger than it.

The paper as a whole reports these results and caveats: Because counts were too low, some 17 rarely observed V segments, including chromosome 9 orphons, were excluded from the earlier analysis of 587 of the donors. A further reported finding was that TCR beta sequences accurately predicted the HLA-A and HLA-B alleles for most subjects in the first cohort. A cluster of highly shared sequence variants was judged likely to be a technical artifact of the sequencing pipeline. Compared with equally common non-associated chains, HLA-associated TCR beta chains in a later analysis were more clonally expanded and had lower generation probabilities. In an earlier analysis of approximately 590 of the donors, most TCR beta V segments were observed in productive rearrangements about 90% or about 30% of the time, broadly matching IMGT annotations. In both the original and validation cohorts, the classifier was reported to diagnose cytomegalovirus status with high specificity and sensitivity. The authors suggested that the approach could potentially be generalized to other disease states and immunological phenotypes. According to a later analysis, TCR association rates differed among HLA loci, with DRB1 alleles showing the most associated TCRs and HLA-C alleles showing the fewest. In a later analysis, most CMV-associated TCR beta chains were found to appear HLA-restricted, with HLA associations seemingly driven largely by CMV exposure. Most TCR sequences were seen in very few donors, while some public TCRs were found in many individuals. A few of the identified cytomegalovirus-associated TCR beta chains were confirmed in vitro to be specific for cytomegalovirus antigens. In this cohort, only TCR beta chains were sequenced, and detectable features were limited by the absence of alpha or paired-chain data. Sequencing depth was assumed to be roughly uniform across donors in the presence/absence analyses, though that assumption may not hold. Because some donors lacked HLA typing at each locus, the association tests relied only on the typed subset. V-gene and J-gene trimming of TCR beta chains was associated with a missense DCLRE1C variant in a later genetic analysis, and the association was replicated in an independent cohort. A later analysis reported that several top co-occurrence clusters appeared linked to parvovirus B19, influenza, CMV and Epstein-Barr virus. Because the 87-base-pair reads could not distinguish some IMGT-functional V segments, including TRBV6-2 and TRBV6-3, those segments were excluded. In the study, around 150 TCR beta chains were listed as associated with cytomegalovirus. When HLA alleles, especially DR and DQ, strongly co-occurred, TCR associations were difficult to assign to individual alleles. According to a later genetic analysis, donors in an Asian-associated ancestry cluster had fewer N-insertions in productive TCRs than the approximately 700-donor mean. In a later analysis, 16,951 TCR beta sequences were associated with specific HLA alleles at a false discovery rate of 0.05. CMV serostatus was the only immune exposure information available for the cohort. Correlated functional status among segregating V segments might reflect linkage disequilibrium, but an unknown experimental factor could not be ruled out.

The library was produced with the immunoSEQ multiplex PCR assay. The multiplex PCR relied on a mix of 60 forward primers for TCR Vbeta segments and 13 reverse primers for TCR Jbeta segments. The CDR3 region of rearranged TCR beta genes was amplified from genomic DNA by a multiplex PCR assay. The Illumina HiSeq System was used to sequence the amplified TCR beta libraries as 87-base-pair reads. The study's processing was this. In a later analysis, tens of millions of unique TCR beta chains were counted across the 500 to 850 repertoires, and approximately 11 million of these chains were shared by at least two donors. Raw reads were error-corrected and collapsed into unique sequences with a nearest-neighbor algorithm that merged closely related sequences to remove PCR and sequencing errors. To assign V, D and J gene segments, CDR3 sequences were aligned to IMGT reference sequences. For a sequence to be retained, at least a six-nucleotide match to both a V gene segment and a J gene segment was required. Rearrangements were called productive when the CDR3 lacked stop codons and stayed in frame with V and J; all others were non-productive. CDR3 was defined by IMGT convention, running from the second conserved V-encoded cysteine to the conserved J-encoded phenylalanine. The earlier analysis of about 640 of the donors excluded any sequence lacking an unambiguous match to a single V gene segment. An earlier analysis of some 500 of the donors classified V segments as functional when productive rearrangements were above 56.7% and as segregating when the standard deviation between donors was above 5%. A statistical classification framework was built to diagnose cytomegalovirus status from the catalog of TCR beta chain sequences. In a later analysis, V and J genes were assigned by comparing TCR nucleotide sequences against IMGT/GENE-DB human TR gene sequences. In a later analysis, CDR3 sequences and most-parsimonious VDJ recombination scenarios were assigned using the TCRdist pipeline. A later analysis defined each TCR beta chain by its CDR3 amino acid sequence plus V-gene family, and excluded reads lacking a unique V-gene family. In a later analysis, around 600 highly shared, low-generation-probability nucleotide sequences were removed to address suspected cross-contamination and a sequencing artifact. In a later analysis, a clonal expansion index for each public chain was calculated from normalized within-repertoire ranks of inferred template counts. In a later analysis, generation probabilities were computed using a VDJ recombination model fitted to out-of-frame rearrangements, and the results were checked against IGoR. A later analysis scored TCR-TCR, TCR-HLA and TCR-CMV co-occurrence with hypergeometric tests, applying a repertoire-size bias correction to TCR pairs. False discovery rates were estimated in a later analysis by permuting HLA or CMV assignments 20 times. In a later analysis, co-occurring TCRs were grouped with DBSCAN, and TCRdist sequence similarity was added when clustering was performed within HLA-allele-positive subsets. Repertoires with fewer than 30,000 or more than 120,000 public chains were left out of co-occurrence clustering, as were about five repertoires with anomalous nucleotide sharing. The clones in this table, taken by TCRdb from immuneACCESS, are in-frame only. Not every clone is retained; where verified, under half of the shortfall comes from an unresolved V gene, and the cause of the rest is unknown. The V and J calls and clone size were taken over from that table, and D and trimming were inferred from the DNA. The sample table contains 100,000 to 120,000 clones; only one count was recorded for about 77% of them. The top ten clonotypes cover 5.4% of the sample.

The sequence was collected from a woman in her twenties or thirties in good health and CMV-seropositive. The sequencing input was PBMCs. The rearranged chain carries TRBV7-8 and TRBJ1-1; the D gene remains uncertain. This receptor carries the CDR3 CASSLLPTTVNTEAFF. The DNA is as follows: TGTGCCAGCAGCTTACTCCCAACTACCGTGAACACTGAAGCTTTCTTT.